Detailed here is one TCR beta chain. What it binds is unknown. There are 13 residues in the CDR3. Germline-derived CDR1 and CDR2 are DFQATT and SNEGSKA (reference sequence). V shed 4 bases and J shed 4 bases, with 11 bases lying between them. This specimen belongs to a study of T cells after yellow fever vaccination. Points from the study as a whole: The study noted that FACS-sorted repertoires could contain abundant clonotypes contaminating from the bulk population. The booster response re-showed most primary clones: over 95% CD4, over 80% CD8.

TCRdb itself ran the 5' RACE reads through MiXCR, one entry per CDR3 protein. This table has some 150,000 distinct CDR3 sequences, 5% to 7.5% appearing once. This receptor was taken from a young man who received the YFV17D yellow fever vaccine. The sample in question was CD4+ T cells sorted from PBMCs, obtained 10 days after the yellow fever booster vaccination. V gene TRBV20-1 combines with J gene TRBJ1-3, with TRBD1 as a possible D gene (6 bases). Here the CDR3 reads CSATAGAGNTIYF. CDR3 in DNA: TGCAGTGCTACCGCGGGGGCGGGAAACACCATATATTTT.